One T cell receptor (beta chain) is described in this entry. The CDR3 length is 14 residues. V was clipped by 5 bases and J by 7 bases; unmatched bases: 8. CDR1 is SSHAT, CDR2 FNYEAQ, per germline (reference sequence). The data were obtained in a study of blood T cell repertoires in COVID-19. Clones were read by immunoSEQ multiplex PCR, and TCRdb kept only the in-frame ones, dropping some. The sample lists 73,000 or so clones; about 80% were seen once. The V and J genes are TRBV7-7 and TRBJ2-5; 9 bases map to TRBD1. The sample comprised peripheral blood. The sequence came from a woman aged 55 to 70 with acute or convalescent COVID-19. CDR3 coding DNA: TGTGCCAGCAGCGGAACAGGGGGCGCGGGGACCCAGTACTTC. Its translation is CASSGTGGAGTQYF. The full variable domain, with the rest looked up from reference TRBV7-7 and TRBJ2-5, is GAGVSQSPRYKVTKRGQDVTLRCDPISSHATLYWYQQALGQGPEFLTYFNYEAQPDKSGLPSDRFSAERPEGSISTLTIQRTEQRDSAMYRCASSGTGGAGTQYFGPGTRLLVL.